Listed below are T cell receptor beta chains from one sample, sequenced in a study of T cell responses to AZD1222 COVID-19 vaccine. Only in-frame clones appear in the TCRdb table, and some are missing; sequencing was by immunoSEQ multiplex PCR. This table has 140,000 or so clones, 70% to 90% appearing once. The sample in question was peripheral blood, obtained 28 days after the second AZD1222 dose. These receptors were taken from an adult who received the AZD1222 COVID-19 vaccine. CDR3s include the opening cysteine and the closing phenylalanine or tryptophan. The D gene is left open where the match is weak. Not every row has a clone size; where given, it reads once, few, many or a size class.

j_call,v_call,clone_size,d_call,cdr3_nt,cdr3_aa
TRBJ2-2,TRBV5-8,-,-,TGTGCCAGCAGCTTCGTCAGTAACACCGGGGAGCTGTTTTTT,CASSFVSNTGELFF
TRBJ2-3,TRBV11-2,-,-,TGTGCCAGCAGCCCTAGTTATACGCAGTATTTT,CASSPSYTQYF
TRBJ1-4,TRBV6-2/TRBV6-3,-,-,TGTGCCAGCAGTTACCTGACAGCAACTAATGAAAAACTGTTTTTT,CASSYLTATNEKLFF
TRBJ1-4,TRBV7-9,-,-,TGTGCCAGCAGTCCCCTAGGAGCACCCGATAATGAAAAACTGTTTTTT,CASSPLGAPDNEKLFF
TRBJ2-1,TRBV29-1,-,-,TGCAGCGTTGATGACTTTAGTAATGAGCAGTTCTTC,CSVDDFSNEQFF
TRBJ2-4,TRBV19,-,-,TGTGCCAGTAGTCCTCAACAGGAGAGGGACATTCAGTACTTC,CASSPQQERDIQYF
TRBJ2-7,TRBV27,once,TRBD2,TGTGCCAGCAGTTTACGTCTAGCGGAAGACGAGCAGTACTTC,CASSLRLAEDEQYF
TRBJ1-5,TRBV28,few,-,TGTGCCAGCAGTTCTCCCCGGGGCCCAAAGCATTTT,CASSSPRGPKHF
TRBJ1-4,TRBV18,-,TRBD1,TGTGCCAGCTCACCATCCAGGGGGAGCGAAAAACTGTTTTTT,CASSPSRGSEKLFF
TRBJ2-1,TRBV4-2,-,-,TGTGCCAGCAGCCAGGGGGACGGATACAATGAGCAGTTCTTC,CASSQGDGYNEQFF
TRBJ2-5,TRBV4-2,-,-,TGTGCCAGCAGCCAAGGGGGGTCTGATCCATATCGCCGAAAAGAGACCCAGTACTTC,CASSQGGSDPYRRKETQYF
TRBJ1-5,TRBV28,-,-,TGTGCCAGCCAGGGAGCAAATCAGCCCCAGCATTTT,CASQGANQPQHF
TRBJ2-7,TRBV5-1,-,TRBD2,TGCGCCAGCAGCTGGACTAGTACCTACGAGCAGTACTTC,CASSWTSTYEQYF
TRBJ1-1,TRBV5-1,-,-,TGCGCCAGCAGCTTGGAAGGAGAAGCTTTCTTT,CASSLEGEAFF
TRBJ1-5,TRBV6-2/TRBV6-3,-,-,TGTGCCAGCAGTCGTGTCGGTAGCAATCAGCCCCAGCATTTT,CASSRVGSNQPQHF
TRBJ2-7,TRBV29-1,-,-,TGCAGCGTTGAACTAGGAAGTGACTACGAGCAGTACTTC,CSVELGSDYEQYF
TRBJ1-2,TRBV27,-,-,TGTGCCAGCAGCCTAAAAAGGACACATTTTAACTATGGCTACACCTTC,CASSLKRTHFNYGYTF
TRBJ2-7,TRBV6-5,-,-,TGTGCCAGCAGTTACGGGTGGGAGGGGGACTACGAGCAGTACTTC,CASSYGWEGDYEQYF